This is a list of T cell receptor beta chains from one sample in a study of beta chain features in type 1 diabetes. This table comes from immunoSEQ multiplex PCR, and its TCRdb copy is limited to in-frame clones, with some not included. Among 850,000 to 900,000 clones listed, about a sixth were seen once. Sequenced: naive CD4+ T cells from blood. The receptors were gathered from a woman under 30 in good health. The CDR3 runs from the conserved cysteine through the conserved F or W. The order of the fields is D gene, clone size, V gene, J gene, CDR3 protein, CDR3 DNA. D genes are given only for firm matches. Only part of the rows carry a size: once, few, many, or a class if the clone is expanded.

TRBD1	-	TRBV28	TRBJ2-7	CASQKGQGHEQYF	TGTGCCAGCCAGAAGGGACAGGGCCACGAGCAGTACTTC
-	-	TRBV18	TRBJ1-5	CASSPIIGQGQPQHF	TGTGCCAGCTCACCAATTATCGGGCAGGGCCAGCCCCAGCATTTT
-	few	TRBV19	TRBJ2-3	CASSIRAGLTDTQYF	TGTGCCAGTAGTATAAGAGCGGGCCTCACAGATACGCAGTATTTT
-	-	TRBV19	TRBJ1-5	CASSIDWGRPPQHF	TGTGCCAGTAGTATAGATTGGGGGAGGCCGCCCCAGCATTTT
-	-	TRBV10-3	TRBJ1-1	CAISERQDGWTEAFF	TGTGCCATCAGTGAAAGACAAGATGGGTGGACTGAAGCTTTCTTT
TRBD1	-	TRBV13	TRBJ1-1	CASSLHRGSTEAFF	TGTGCCAGCAGCTTGCACAGGGGGAGCACTGAAGCTTTCTTT
TRBD1	-	TRBV2	TRBJ1-2	CASSGDRGNYGYTF	TGTGCCAGCAGTGGGGACAGAGGTAACTATGGCTACACCTTC
-	few	TRBV5-1	TRBJ2-1	CASSLSLVESEQFF	TGCGCCAGCAGCTTATCGCTAGTAGAGTCTGAGCAGTTCTTC
TRBD2	-	TRBV9	TRBJ2-1	CASSPRAGSSYNEQFF	TGTGCCAGCAGCCCCAGAGCGGGGAGCTCCTACAATGAGCAGTTCTTC
-	-	TRBV7-8	TRBJ1-1	CASSLQGIGAEAFF	TGTGCCAGCAGCTTACAGGGGATCGGGGCTGAAGCTTTCTTT
TRBD2	-	TRBV7-2	TRBJ2-1	CASSSRRGAGGHNEQFF	TGTGCCAGCAGCTCGCGCCGTGGAGCGGGAGGTCACAATGAGCAGTTCTTC
TRBD1	few	TRBV19	TRBJ1-5	CASSIVRDSWNQPQHF	TGTGCCAGTAGTATTGTCCGGGACAGCTGGAATCAGCCCCAGCATTTT
TRBD1	-	TRBV19	TRBJ2-5	CASSVRGYQETQYF	TGTGCCAGTAGCGTCAGGGGGTATCAAGAGACCCAGTACTTC
TRBD1	few	TRBV28	TRBJ2-7	CASSLWPTGDGYEQYF	TGTGCCAGCAGTCTATGGCCGACAGGGGATGGCTACGAGCAGTACTTC
TRBD2	few	TRBV7-9	TRBJ2-1	CASGASGRNLLYNEQFF	TGTGCCAGCGGGGCTAGCGGGAGGAATTTGTTGTACAATGAGCAGTTCTTC
-	-	TRBV7-2	TRBJ1-5	CASSLTGSNQPQHF	TGTGCCAGCAGCCTCACAGGAAGCAATCAGCCCCAGCATTTT
TRBD1	few	TRBV5-6	TRBJ2-7	CASSFASGQTYEQYF	TGTGCCAGCAGTTTTGCCTCGGGACAGACCTACGAGCAGTACTTC
TRBD2	-	TRBV5-1	TRBJ2-7	CASSTPSGSPYEQYF	TGCGCCAGCAGTACGCCTAGCGGGAGCCCCTACGAGCAGTACTTC
TRBD1	few	TRBV7-2	TRBJ1-1	CASSPQGAEAFF	TGTGCCAGCAGCCCACAGGGGGCTGAAGCTTTCTTT
-	-	TRBV19	TRBJ2-7	CASSIDTYYEQYF	TGTGCCAGTAGTATCGACACGTACTACGAGCAGTACTTC
-	-	TRBV5-1	TRBJ2-5	CASSLGHSQETQYF	TGCGCCAGCAGCCTGGGACACTCACAAGAGACCCAGTACTTC
TRBD1	-	TRBV25-1	TRBJ2-2	CASGSEDRALLRTGELFF	TGTGCCAGCGGTTCCGAGGACAGGGCTCTATTGCGGACCGGGGAGCTGTTTTTT
-	-	TRBV5-6	TRBJ2-1	CASSLGHLSGGKQFF	TGTGCCAGCAGCTTGGGACACCTATCTGGGGGGAAGCAGTTCTTC
-	few	TRBV6-5	TRBJ2-1	CASSMLANNEQFF	TGTGCCAGCAGTATGCTAGCAAACAATGAGCAGTTCTTC